Below are 11 T cell receptor beta chains sequenced from a single sample in a study of blood T cell repertoires in COVID-19. Only in-frame clones appear in the TCRdb table, and some are missing; sequencing was by immunoSEQ multiplex PCR. The table lists tens of thousands of clones, roughly four fifths of them singletons, with about 3.8% in the top ten. The sample comprised peripheral blood. The source of these receptors is a woman in her sixties or seventies with acute or convalescent COVID-19.

The chain employs TRBV19 and TRBJ2-7, with 10 bases that match TRBD1. From germline, CDR1 is LNHDA and CDR2 SQIVND (reference sequence). CDR3 size: 13 residues. With V trimmed by 4 bases and J by 5 bases, 2 bases remained unmatched. The CDR3: CASSRQGAHEQYF. Written as DNA, the CDR3 is TGTGCCAGTAGTAGACAGGGGGCCCACGAGCAGTACTTC.

The chain employs TRBV5-1 and TRBJ2-7; D is perhaps TRBD2 (5 bases). Between the trimmed V and J ends, which lost 3 bases and 1 base, there was a span of 8 bases. This CDR3 region has 13 residues. Germline CDR1 and CDR2: SGHRS and YFSETQ. DNA of the CDR3: TGCGCCAGCAGCTATAGGGAGTCCTACGAGCAGTACTTC. Protein product: CASSYRESYEQYF.

The V and J genes are TRBV2 and TRBJ2-1, with 9 bases that match TRBD2. CDR1 and CDR2 from the germline V gene are SNHLY and FYNNEI. The junction had 6 bases not matched to a gene; V was cut back by 4 bases and J by 8 bases. There are 14 residues in the CDR3. CDR3: CASSGTSVSDEQFF. CDR3 nucleotides: TGTGCCAGCAGTGGGACTAGCGTTTCCGATGAGCAGTTCTTC.

The gene calls are TRBV27 and TRBJ2-3, with TRBD1 as a possible D gene (6 bases). The CDR3 extends over 16 amino acids. The germline gives CDR1 MNHEY, CDR2 SMNVEV (reference sequence). V dropped 6 bases and J dropped 2 bases, with 18 bases sitting between them. CDR3 sequence (DNA): TGTGCCAGCAGGGAACAAACAGGGATACCCACAGATACGCAGTATTTT. Its protein product is CASREQTGIPTDTQYF.

This clone has a single count. The V gene is TRBV24-1, the J gene TRBJ2-1; the match to TRBD2 covers 7 bases. V dropped 1 base and J dropped 4; count of bases not matched to a gene: 3. CDR1 and CDR2 (germline): KGHDR, SFDVKD. This CDR3 region has 15 residues. In DNA, the CDR3 is TGTGCCACCAGTGATTTTTCGGGGGGTTACAATGAGCAGTTCTTC. This gives the protein CATSDFSGGYNEQFF.

The gene calls are TRBV4-1 and TRBJ1-2; D remains ambiguous. V lost 5 bases and J 4 bases, leaving 17 bases between the germline ends. The CDR3 contains 15 residues. Per germline, CDR1 MGHRA and CDR2 YSYEKL. The DNA of the CDR3 is TGCGCCAGCAGCTCTCGCGAGAGGGCGACCTATGGCTACACCTTC. Protein: CASSSRERATYGYTF.

In this sample, this clone turned up a few times. For the CDR3, the DNA is TGTGCCAGCAGCCCTTCATGGACAGGGCTGGAAGCTTTCTTT. Protein: CASSPSWTGLEAFF. V is TRBV5-5 and J is TRBJ1-1; 8 bases are a match to TRBD1. The junction had 10 bases not matched to a gene; V was cut back by 4 bases and J by 8 bases. The CDR3 covers 14 residues. Germline V gene data show CDR1 as SGHKS and CDR2 as YYEKEE (reference sequence). Filled out from reference TRBV5-5 and TRBJ1-1, the complete variable domain reads DAGVTQSPTHLIKTRGQQVTLRCSPISGHKSVSWYQQVLGQGPQFIFQYYEKEERGRGNFPDRFSARQFPNYSSELNVNALLLGDSALYLCASSPSWTGLEAFFGQGTRLTVV.

This chain connects TRBV28 to TRBJ1-2; perhaps TRBD1 as D (5 bases). V was trimmed by 6 bases and J by 6 bases, leaving 20 bases between them. The CDR3 has 15 amino acids. Germline CDR1 reads MDHEN; CDR2 reads SYDVKM. Here the CDR3 reads CASRTNQGRGDGYTF. The CDR3 bases are TGTGCCAGCAGGACCAACCAGGGTAGGGGCGATGGCTACACCTTC.

The chain couples TRBV11-2 to TRBJ2-1, with 10 positions matching TRBD2. V was pared by 1 base and J by 12 bases, with 9 bases of the junction left unmatched. The CDR3 is made up of 15 amino acids. Germline values: CDR1 SGHAT, CDR2 FQNNGV. CDR3 DNA sequence: TGTGCCAGCAGCTTAGTAGCTAGCGGGAGCTTCGGGCAGTTCTTC. This gives the protein CASSLVASGSFGQFF.

Written as DNA, the CDR3 is TGCAGCGTTGAAGATCTAGAGGGTATCACTGAAGCTTTCTTT. Its translation: CSVEDLEGITEAFF. The chain has TRBV29-1 and TRBJ1-1, with D uncertain. V shed 0 bases and J shed 4 bases, with 12 bases lying between them. Germline CDR1 reads SQVTM; CDR2 reads ANQGSEA. CDR3 size: 14 residues.

This chain uses TRBV6-4 with TRBJ2-5; D remains unclear. The CDR3 consists of 13 residues. CDR1 and CDR2 from the germline V gene are MRHNA and SNTAGT. Trimming cost V 7 bases and J 5 bases, with 14 bases left between them. CDR3 residues: CASTSRFVETQYF. The CDR3 DNA sequence: TGTGCCAGCACGAGTCGGTTCGTGGAGACCCAGTACTTC.